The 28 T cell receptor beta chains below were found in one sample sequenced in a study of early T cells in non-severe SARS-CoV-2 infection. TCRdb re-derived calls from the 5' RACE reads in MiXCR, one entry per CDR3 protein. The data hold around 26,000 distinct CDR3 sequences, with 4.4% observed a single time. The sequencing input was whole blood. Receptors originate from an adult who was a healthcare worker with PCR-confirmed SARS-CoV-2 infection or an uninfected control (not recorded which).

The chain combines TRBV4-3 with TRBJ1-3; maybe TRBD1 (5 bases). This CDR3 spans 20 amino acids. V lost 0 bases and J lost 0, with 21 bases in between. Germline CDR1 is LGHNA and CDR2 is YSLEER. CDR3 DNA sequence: TGCGCCAGCAGCCAAGATCTGAAGGGGCCCGCCGAAATCTCTGGAAACACCATATATTTT. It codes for CASSQDLKGPAEISGNTIYF.

CDR3 nucleotides: TGTGCCACCCCGAATCAGACAAACTCCTACGAGCAGTACGTC. Its protein product is CATPNQTNSYEQYV. This chain connects TRBV24-1 to TRBJ2-7, with D unresolved. Germline-derived CDR1 and CDR2 are KGHDR and SFDVKD. V lost 9 bases and J 0 bases, leaving 14 bases between the germline ends. The CDR3 consists of 14 residues.

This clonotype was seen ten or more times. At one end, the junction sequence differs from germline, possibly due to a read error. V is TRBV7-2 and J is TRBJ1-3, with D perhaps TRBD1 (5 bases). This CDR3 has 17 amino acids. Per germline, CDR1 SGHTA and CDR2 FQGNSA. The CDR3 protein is CASSLAGTGASENTIYF. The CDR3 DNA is TGTGCCAGCAGCTTAGCTGGCACAGGAGCCTCTGAAAACACCATATATTTT.

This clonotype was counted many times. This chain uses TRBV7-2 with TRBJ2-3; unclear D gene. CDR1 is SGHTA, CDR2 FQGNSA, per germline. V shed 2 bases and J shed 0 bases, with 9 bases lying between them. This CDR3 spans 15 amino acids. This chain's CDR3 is CASSLSRISTDTQYF. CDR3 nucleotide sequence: TGTGCCAGCAGCTTATCTAGGATTAGCACAGATACGCAGTATTTT.

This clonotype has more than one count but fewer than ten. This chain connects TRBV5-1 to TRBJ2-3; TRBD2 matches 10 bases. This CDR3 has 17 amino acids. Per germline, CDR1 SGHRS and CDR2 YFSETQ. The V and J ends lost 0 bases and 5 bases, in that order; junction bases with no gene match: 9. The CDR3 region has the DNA TGCGCCAGCAGCTTGGAGGCAGCGGGAGGGCGAGTAGATACGCAGTATTTT. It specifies CASSLEAAGGRVDTQYF.

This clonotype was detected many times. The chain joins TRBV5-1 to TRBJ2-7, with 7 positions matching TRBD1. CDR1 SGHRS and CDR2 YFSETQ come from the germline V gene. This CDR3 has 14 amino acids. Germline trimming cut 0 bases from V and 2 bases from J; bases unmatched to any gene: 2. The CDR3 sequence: CASSLAGGPYEQYV. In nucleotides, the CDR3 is TGCGCCAGCAGCTTGGCAGGGGGTCCCTACGAGCAGTACGTC.

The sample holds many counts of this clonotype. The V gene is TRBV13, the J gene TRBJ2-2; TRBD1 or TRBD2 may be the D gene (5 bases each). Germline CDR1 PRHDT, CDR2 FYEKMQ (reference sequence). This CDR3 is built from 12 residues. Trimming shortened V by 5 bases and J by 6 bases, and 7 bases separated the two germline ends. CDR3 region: CASSRGPGELFF. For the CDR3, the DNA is TGTGCCAGCAGCAGGGGACCCGGGGAGCTGTTTTTT.

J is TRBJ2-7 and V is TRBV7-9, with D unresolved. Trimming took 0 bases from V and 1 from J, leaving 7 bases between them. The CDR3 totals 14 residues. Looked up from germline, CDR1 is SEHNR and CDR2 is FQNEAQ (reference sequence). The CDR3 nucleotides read TGTGCCAGCAGCTTAGCCAGTGAGTCCTACGAGCAGTACTTC. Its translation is CASSLASESYEQYF.

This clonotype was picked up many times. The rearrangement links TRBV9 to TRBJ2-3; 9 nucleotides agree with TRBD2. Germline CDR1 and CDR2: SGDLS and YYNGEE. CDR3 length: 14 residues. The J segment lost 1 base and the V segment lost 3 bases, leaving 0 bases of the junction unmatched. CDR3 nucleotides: TGTGCCAGCAGCGGGACTAGCGGCACAGATACGCAGTATTTT. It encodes CASSGTSGTDTQYF.

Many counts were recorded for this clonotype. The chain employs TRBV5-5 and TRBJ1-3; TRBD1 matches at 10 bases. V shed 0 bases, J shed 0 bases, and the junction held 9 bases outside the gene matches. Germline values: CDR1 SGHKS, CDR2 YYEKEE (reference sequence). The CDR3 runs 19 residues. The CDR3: CASSLVRQGAPSSGNTIYF. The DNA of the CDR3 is TGTGCCAGCAGCTTGGTACGACAGGGGGCCCCTAGCTCTGGAAACACCATATATTTT.

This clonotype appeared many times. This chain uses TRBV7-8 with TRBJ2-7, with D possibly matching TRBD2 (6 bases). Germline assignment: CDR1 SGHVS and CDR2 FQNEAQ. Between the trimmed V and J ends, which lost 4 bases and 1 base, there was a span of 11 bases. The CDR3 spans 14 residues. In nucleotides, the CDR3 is TGTGCCAGCAGCTCTCAAGGAGGGTCCTACGAGCAGTACGTC. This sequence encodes CASSSQGGSYEQYV.

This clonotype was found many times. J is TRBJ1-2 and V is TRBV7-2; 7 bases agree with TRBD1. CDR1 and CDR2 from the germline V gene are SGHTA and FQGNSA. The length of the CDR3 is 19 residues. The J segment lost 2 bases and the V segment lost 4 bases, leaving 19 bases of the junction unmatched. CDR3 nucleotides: TGTGCCAGCAGCTCAGTTGCCCGTTGGGGCACAGGGGACAACTATGGCTACACCTTC. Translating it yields CASSSVARWGTGDNYGYTF.

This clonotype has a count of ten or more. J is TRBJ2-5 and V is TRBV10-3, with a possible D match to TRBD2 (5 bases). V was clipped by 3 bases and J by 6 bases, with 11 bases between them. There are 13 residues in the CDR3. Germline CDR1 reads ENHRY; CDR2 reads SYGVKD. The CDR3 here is CAISDLSGKTQYF. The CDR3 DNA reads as TGTGCCATCAGTGATTTATCCGGGAAGACCCAGTACTTC.

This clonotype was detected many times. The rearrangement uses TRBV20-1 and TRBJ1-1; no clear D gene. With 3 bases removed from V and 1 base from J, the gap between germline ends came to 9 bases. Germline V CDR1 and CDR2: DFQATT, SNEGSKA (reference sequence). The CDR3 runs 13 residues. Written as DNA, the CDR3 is TGCAGTGCTAGGGCGGACGGGAACACTGAAGCTTTCTTT. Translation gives CSARADGNTEAFF.

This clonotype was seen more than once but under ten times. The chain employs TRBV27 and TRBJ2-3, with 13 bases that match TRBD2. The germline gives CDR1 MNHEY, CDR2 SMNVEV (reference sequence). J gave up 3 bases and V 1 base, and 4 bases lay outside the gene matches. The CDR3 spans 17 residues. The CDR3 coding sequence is TGTGCCAGCAGTTTATTTACTAGCGGGAGGGCTACAGATACGCAGTATTTT. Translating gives CASSLFTSGRATDTQYF.

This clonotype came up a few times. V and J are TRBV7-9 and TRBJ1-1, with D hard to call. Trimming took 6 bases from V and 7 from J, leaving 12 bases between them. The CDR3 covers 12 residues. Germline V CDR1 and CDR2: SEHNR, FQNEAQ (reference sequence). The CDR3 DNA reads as TGTGCCAGCAGTTCTTTGAGGTTTGAAGCTTTCTTT. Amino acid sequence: CASSSLRFEAFF.

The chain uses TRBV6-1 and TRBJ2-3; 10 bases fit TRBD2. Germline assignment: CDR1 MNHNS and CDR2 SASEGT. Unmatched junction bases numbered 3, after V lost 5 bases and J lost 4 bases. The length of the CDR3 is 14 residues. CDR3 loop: CASSTAGGADTQYF. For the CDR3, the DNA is TGTGCCAGCAGTACAGCGGGAGGGGCAGATACGCAGTATTTT.

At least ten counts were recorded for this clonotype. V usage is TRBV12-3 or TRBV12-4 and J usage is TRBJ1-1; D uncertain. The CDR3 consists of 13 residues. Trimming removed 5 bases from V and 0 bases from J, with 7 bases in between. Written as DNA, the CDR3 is TGTGCCAGCAGTCAAGGGATGAACACTGAAGCTTTCTTT. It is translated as CASSQGMNTEAFF.

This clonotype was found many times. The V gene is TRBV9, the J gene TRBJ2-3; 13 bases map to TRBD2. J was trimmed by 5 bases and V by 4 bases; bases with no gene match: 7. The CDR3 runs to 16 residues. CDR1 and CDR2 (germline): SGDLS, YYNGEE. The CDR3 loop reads CASSQRTSGSGDTQYF. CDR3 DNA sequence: TGTGCCAGCAGCCAACGGACTAGCGGGAGTGGAGATACGCAGTATTTT.

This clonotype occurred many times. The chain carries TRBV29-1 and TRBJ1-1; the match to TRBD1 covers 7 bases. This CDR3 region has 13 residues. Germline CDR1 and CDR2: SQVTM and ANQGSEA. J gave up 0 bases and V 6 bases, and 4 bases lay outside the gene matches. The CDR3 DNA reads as TGCAGCGTACAGGGGCGCCTGAACACTGAAGCTTTCTTT. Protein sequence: CSVQGRLNTEAFF.

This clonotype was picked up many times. Here the CDR3 DNA reads TGTGCCAGCAGTGATTTAATGGACAGTAACAATGAGCAGTTCTTC. Translated, it gives CASSDLMDSNNEQFF. The chain is built from TRBV25-1 and TRBJ2-1; TRBD1 might be the D (6 bases). Germline CDR1 reads MGHDK; CDR2 reads SYGVNS. This CDR3 region has 15 residues. Trimming stripped 3 bases from V and 5 bases from J, with 14 bases between.

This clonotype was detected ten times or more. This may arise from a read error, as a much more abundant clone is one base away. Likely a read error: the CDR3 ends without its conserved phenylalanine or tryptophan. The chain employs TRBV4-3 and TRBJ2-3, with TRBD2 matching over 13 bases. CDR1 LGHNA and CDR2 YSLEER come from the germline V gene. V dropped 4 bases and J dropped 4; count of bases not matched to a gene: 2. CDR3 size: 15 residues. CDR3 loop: CASSLTSGRADTQYL. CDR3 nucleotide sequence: TGCGCCAGCAGCCTCACTAGCGGGAGGGCAGATACGCAGTATTTG.

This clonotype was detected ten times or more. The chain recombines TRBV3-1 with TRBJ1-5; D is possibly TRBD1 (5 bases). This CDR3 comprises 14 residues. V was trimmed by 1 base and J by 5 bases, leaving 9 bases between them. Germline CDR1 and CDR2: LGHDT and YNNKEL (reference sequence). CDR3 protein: CASSQVWGDQPQHF. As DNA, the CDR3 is TGTGCCAGCAGCCAAGTTTGGGGGGATCAGCCCCAGCATTTT.

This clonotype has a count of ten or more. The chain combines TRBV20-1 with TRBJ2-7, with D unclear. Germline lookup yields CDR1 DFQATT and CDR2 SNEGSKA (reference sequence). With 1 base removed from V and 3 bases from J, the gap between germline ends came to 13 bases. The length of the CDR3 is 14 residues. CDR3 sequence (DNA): TGCAGTGCTAGAGCAGGCAGGATCGACTACGAGCAGTACTTC. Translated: CSARAGRIDYEQYF.

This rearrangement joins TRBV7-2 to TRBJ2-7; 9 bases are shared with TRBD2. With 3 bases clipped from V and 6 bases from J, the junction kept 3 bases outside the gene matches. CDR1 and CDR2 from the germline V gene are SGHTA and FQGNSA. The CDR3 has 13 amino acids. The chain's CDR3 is CASSFSGSGEQYV. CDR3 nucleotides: TGTGCCAGCAGCTTTAGCGGGAGTGGCGAGCAGTACGTC.

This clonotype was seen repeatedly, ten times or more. CDR3 sequence reads: CASSQGPATNEQFF. The DNA for the CDR3 is TGCGCCAGCAGCCAAGGTCCAGCCACCAATGAGCAGTTCTTC. J is TRBJ2-1 and V is TRBV4-3; D is undetermined. The CDR3 has 14 residues. Germline CDR1 LGHNA, CDR2 YSLEER. Between the trimmed V and J ends, which lost 1 base and 6 bases, there was a span of 10 bases.

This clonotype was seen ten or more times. CDR3 amino acids: CASSPIASGPLSSYNSPLHF. Written as DNA, the CDR3 is TGTGCCAGCTCACCAATAGCATCGGGCCCCCTGAGCTCCTATAATTCACCCCTCCACTTT. The chain couples TRBV18 to TRBJ1-6; D uncertain. The germline gives CDR1 KGHSH, CDR2 LQKENI. CDR3 length: 20 residues. The V and J ends lost 2 bases and 0 bases respectively, with 20 bases between them.

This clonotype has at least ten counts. The CDR3, as DNA: TGTGCCAGCAGCTTCCGGGACAGGGACAATGAGCAGTTCTTC. This codes for CASSFRDRDNEQFF. The chain couples TRBV7-9 to TRBJ2-1; 9 bases are a match to TRBD1. Trimming at V came to 3 bases and at J to 5 bases, leaving 2 bases not matched to a gene. CDR1 and CDR2 from the germline V gene are SEHNR and FQNEAQ (reference sequence). The CDR3 is 14 residues long.